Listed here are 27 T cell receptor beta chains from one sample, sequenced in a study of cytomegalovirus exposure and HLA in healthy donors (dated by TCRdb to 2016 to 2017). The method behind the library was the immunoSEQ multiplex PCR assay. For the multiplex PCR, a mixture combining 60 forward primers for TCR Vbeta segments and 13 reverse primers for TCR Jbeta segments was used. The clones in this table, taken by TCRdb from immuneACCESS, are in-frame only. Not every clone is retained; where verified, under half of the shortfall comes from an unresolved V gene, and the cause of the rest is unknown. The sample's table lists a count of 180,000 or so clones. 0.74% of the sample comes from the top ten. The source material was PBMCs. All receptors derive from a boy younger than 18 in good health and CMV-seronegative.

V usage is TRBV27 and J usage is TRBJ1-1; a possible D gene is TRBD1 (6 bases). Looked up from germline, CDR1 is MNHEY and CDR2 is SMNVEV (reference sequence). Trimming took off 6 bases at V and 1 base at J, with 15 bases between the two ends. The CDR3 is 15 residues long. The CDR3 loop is CASSYLGGQNTEAFF. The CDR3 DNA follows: TGTGCCAGCAGCTACCTCGGGGGGCAGAACACTGAAGCTTTCTTT.

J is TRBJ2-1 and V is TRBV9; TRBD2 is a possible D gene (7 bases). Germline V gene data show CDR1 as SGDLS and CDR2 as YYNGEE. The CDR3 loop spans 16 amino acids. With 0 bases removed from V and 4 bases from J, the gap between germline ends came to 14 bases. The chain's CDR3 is CASSVVGGGSYNEQFF. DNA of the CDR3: TGTGCCAGCAGCGTAGTGGGAGGGGGTAGTTACAATGAGCAGTTCTTC.

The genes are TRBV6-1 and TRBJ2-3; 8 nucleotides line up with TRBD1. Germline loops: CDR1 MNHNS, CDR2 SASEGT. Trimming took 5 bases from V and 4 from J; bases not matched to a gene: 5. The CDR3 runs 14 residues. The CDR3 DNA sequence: TGTGCCAGCAGTCCCGGGGACAGGCCAGATACGCAGTATTTT. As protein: CASSPGDRPDTQYF.

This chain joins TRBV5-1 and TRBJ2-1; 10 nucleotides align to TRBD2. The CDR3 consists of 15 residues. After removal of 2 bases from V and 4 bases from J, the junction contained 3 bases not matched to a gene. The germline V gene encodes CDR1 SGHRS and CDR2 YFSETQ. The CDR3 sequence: CASSFGLADYNEQFF. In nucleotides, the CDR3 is TGCGCCAGCAGCTTTGGACTAGCGGATTACAATGAGCAGTTCTTC. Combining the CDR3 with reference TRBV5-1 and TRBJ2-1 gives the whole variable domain KAGVTQTPRYLIKTRGQQVTLSCSPISGHRSVSWYQQTPGQGLQFLFEYFSETQRNKGNFPGRFSGRQFSNSRSEMNVSTLELGDSALYLCASSFGLADYNEQFFGPGTRLTVL.

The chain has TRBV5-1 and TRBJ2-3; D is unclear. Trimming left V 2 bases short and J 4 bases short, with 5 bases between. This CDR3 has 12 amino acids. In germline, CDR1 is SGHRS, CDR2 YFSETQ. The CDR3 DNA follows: TGCGCCAGCAGCTTTCAGGCAGATACGCAGTATTTT. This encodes CASSFQADTQYF. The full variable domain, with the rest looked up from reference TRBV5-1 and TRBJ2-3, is KAGVTQTPRYLIKTRGQQVTLSCSPISGHRSVSWYQQTPGQGLQFLFEYFSETQRNKGNFPGRFSGRQFSNSRSEMNVSTLELGDSALYLCASSFQADTQYFGPGTRLTVL.

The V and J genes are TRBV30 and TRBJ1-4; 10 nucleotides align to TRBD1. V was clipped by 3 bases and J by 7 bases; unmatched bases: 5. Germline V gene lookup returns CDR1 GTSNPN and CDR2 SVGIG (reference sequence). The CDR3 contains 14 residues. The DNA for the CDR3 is TGTGCCTGGAGCCCGGGACAGGGGTTTGAAAAACTGTTTTTT. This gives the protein CAWSPGQGFEKLFF.

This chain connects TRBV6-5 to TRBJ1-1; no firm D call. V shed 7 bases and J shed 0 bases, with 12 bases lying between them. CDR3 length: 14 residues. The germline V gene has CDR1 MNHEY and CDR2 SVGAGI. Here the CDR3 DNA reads TGTGCCAGCACCTTAGCGGGGTTGAACACTGAAGCTTTCTTT. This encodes CASTLAGLNTEAFF.

For the CDR3, the DNA is TGTGCCTGGAGTAAAGTTCTGGCTGAGCAGTTCTTC. It is translated as CAWSKVLAEQFF. The chain recombines TRBV30 with TRBJ2-1; D gene uncertain. Germline CDR1 GTSNPN, CDR2 SVGIG (reference sequence). CDR3 length equals 12 residues. V was trimmed by 2 bases and J by 9 bases, leaving 11 bases between them.

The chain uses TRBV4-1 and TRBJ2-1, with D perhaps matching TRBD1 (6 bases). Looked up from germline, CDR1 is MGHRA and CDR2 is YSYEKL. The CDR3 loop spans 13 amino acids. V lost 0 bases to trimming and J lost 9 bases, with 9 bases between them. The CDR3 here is CASSQDRGGEQFF. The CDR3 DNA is TGCGCCAGCAGCCAAGATCGAGGGGGTGAGCAGTTCTTC.

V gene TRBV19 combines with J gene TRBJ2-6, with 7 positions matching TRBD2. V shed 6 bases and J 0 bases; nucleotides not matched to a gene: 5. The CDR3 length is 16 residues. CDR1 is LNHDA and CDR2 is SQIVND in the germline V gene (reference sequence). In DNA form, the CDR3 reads TGTGCCAGTAGGGGAGGGAGTTACTCTGGGGCCAACGTCCTGACTTTC. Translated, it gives CASRGGSYSGANVLTF.

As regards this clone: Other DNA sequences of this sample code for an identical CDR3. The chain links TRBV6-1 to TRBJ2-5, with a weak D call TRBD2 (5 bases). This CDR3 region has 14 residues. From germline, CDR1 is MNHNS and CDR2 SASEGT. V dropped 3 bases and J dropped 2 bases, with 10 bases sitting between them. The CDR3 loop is CASSEGAAQETQYF. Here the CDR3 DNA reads TGTGCCAGCAGTGAGGGAGCTGCTCAAGAGACCCAGTACTTC.

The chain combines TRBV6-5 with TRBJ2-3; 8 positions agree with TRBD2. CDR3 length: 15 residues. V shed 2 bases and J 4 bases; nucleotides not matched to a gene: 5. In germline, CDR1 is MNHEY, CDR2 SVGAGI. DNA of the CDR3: TGTGCCAGCAGTTACGGGGCGGGGGGATCAGATACGCAGTATTTT. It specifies CASSYGAGGSDTQYF.

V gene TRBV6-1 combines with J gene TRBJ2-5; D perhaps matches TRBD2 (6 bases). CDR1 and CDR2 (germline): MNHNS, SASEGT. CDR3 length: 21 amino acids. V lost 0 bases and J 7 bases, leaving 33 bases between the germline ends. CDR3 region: CASSEARAGPSGPARLVTQYF. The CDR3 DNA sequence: TGTGCCAGCAGTGAAGCGCGGGCAGGACCGAGCGGGCCAGCGCGTTTAGTGACCCAGTACTTC.

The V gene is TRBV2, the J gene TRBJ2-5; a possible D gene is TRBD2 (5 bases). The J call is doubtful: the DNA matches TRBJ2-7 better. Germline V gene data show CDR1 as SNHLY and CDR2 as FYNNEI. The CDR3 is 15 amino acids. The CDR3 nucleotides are TGTGCCAGCAGTGAGGGCCCGCCGGGGTCCTACGAGCAGTACTTC. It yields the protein CASSEGPPGSYEQYF.

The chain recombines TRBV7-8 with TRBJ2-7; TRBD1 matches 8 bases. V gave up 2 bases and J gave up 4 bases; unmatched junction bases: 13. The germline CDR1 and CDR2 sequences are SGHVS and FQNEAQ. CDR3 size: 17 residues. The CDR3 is CASSLRDYRGVLYEQYF. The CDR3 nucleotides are TGTGCCAGCAGCTTACGTGACTACAGGGGGGTCCTTTACGAGCAGTACTTC.

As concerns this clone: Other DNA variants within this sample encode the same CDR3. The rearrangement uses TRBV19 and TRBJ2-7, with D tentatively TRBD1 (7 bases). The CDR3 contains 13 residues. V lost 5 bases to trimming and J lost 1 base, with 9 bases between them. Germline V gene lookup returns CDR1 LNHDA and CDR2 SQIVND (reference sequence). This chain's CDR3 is CASSAGQSYEQYF. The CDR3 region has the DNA TGTGCCAGTAGTGCGGGACAGTCCTACGAGCAGTACTTC.

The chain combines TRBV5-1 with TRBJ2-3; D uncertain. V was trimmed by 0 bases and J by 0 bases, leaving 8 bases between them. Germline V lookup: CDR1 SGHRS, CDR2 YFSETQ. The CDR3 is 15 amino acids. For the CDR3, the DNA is TGCGCCAGCAGCTTGGGACTCGCGAGCACAGATACGCAGTATTTT. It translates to CASSLGLASTDTQYF.

CDR3 in amino acids: CASRAGQGLYEQYF. The CDR3 DNA reads TGTGCCAGCAGGGCGGGACAGGGGTTATACGAGCAGTACTTC. The genes are TRBV7-2 and TRBJ2-7; 10 bases map to TRBD1. The CDR3 sequence is 14 residues long. Losses at the gene ends were 6 bases for V and 4 bases for J; bases not matched to a gene: 6. Germline values: CDR1 SGHTA, CDR2 FQGNSA.

CDR3 DNA sequence: TGTGCCAGCACTCCAGGGACTGAAGCTTTCTTT. Translated: CASTPGTEAFF. The rearrangement uses TRBV5-8 and TRBJ1-1, with a possible D match to TRBD1 (5 bases). V was shortened by 6 bases and J by 5 bases, with 8 bases between the two germline ends. CDR3 length equals 11 residues. Germline V gives CDR1 SGHTS, CDR2 YDEGEE.

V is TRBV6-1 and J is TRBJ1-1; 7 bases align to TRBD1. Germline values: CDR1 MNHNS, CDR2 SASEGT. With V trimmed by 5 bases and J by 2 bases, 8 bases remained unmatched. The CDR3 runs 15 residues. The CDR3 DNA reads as TGTGCCAGCAGTCCGTGGGACAGCAGAAACACTGAAGCTTTCTTT. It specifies CASSPWDSRNTEAFF.

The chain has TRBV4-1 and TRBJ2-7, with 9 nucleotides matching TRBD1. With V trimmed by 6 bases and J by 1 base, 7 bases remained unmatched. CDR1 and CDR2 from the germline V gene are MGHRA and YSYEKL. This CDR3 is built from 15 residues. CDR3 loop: CASRLRTGVSYEQYF. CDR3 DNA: TGCGCCAGCAGACTTCGGACAGGGGTATCCTACGAGCAGTACTTC.

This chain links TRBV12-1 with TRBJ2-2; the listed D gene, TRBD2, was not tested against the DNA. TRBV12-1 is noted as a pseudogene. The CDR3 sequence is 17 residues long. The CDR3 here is CASSQRLAGANTGELFF. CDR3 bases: TGTGCCAGCAGCCAAAGACTAGCGGGGGCGAACACCGGGGAGCTGTTTTTT.

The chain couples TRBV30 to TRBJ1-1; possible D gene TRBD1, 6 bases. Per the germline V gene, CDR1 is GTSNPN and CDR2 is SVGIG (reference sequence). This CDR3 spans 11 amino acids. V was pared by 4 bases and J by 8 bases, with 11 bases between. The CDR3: CAWNPGEEAFF. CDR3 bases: TGTGCCTGGAACCCAGGGGAGGAAGCTTTCTTT.

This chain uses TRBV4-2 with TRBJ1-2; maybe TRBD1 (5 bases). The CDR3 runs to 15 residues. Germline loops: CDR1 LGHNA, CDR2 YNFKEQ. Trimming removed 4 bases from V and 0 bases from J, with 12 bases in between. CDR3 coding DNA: TGTGCCAGCAGCCTCAGCAGGGCCTCTAACTATGGCTACACCTTC. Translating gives CASSLSRASNYGYTF.

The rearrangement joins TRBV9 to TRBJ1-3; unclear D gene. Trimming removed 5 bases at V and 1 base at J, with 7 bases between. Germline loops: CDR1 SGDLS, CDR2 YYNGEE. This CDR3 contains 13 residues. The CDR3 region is CASRGRSGNTIYF. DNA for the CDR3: TGTGCCAGCAGGGGCAGGTCTGGAAACACCATATATTTT. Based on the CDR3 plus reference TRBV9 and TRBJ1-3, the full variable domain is DSGVTQTPKHLITATGQRVTLRCSPRSGDLSVYWYQQSLDQGLQFLIQYYNGEERAKGNILERFSAQQFPDLHSELNLSSLELGDSALYFCASRGRSGNTIYFGEGSWLTVV.

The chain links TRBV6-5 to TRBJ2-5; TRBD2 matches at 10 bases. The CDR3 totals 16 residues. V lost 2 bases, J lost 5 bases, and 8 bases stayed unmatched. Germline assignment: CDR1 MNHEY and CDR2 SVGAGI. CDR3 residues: CASSYTRLAGEETQYF. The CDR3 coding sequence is TGTGCCAGCAGTTACACACGACTAGCGGGTGAGGAGACCCAGTACTTC.

CDR3 sequence (DNA): TGTGCCAGCGGTACAGGGGACAACTATGGCTACACCTTC. Translating it yields CASGTGDNYGYTF. The rearrangement uses TRBV5-4 and TRBJ1-2; 7 nucleotides line up with TRBD1. The CDR3 loop spans 13 amino acids. Germline CDR1 is SGHNT and CDR2 is YYREEE (reference sequence). Unmatched junction bases numbered 5, after V lost 7 bases and J lost 2 bases.